Shown below are 10 T cell receptor beta chains from a single sample sequenced in a study of blood T cell repertoires in COVID-19. Sequencing used immunoSEQ multiplex PCR; TCRdb keeps in-frame clones, though not all of them. This table has some 220,000 clones, under 85% appearing once. Input material: peripheral blood. The source is a woman in her twenties or thirties with COVID-19, enrolled during active disease.

This rearrangement joins TRBV6-5 to TRBJ1-4; D is unresolved. This CDR3 has 15 amino acids. Trimming left V 7 bases short and J 11 bases short, with 23 bases between. Germline V gene data show CDR1 as MNHEY and CDR2 as SVGAGI. CDR3 region: CASNSEKQPTGKLFF. CDR3 nucleotide sequence: TGTGCCAGCAATTCAGAAAAACAGCCGACGGGGAAACTGTTTTTT.

The chain uses TRBV9 and TRBJ1-1; perhaps TRBD1 as D (5 bases). Germline V CDR1 and CDR2: SGDLS, YYNGEE. The V end was cut by 5 bases, the J end by 2 bases, with 16 bases between. This CDR3 spans 15 amino acids. The chain's CDR3 is CASSDTPTGNTEAFF. CDR3 DNA sequence: TGTGCCAGCAGTGACACACCCACAGGTAACACTGAAGCTTTCTTT. The full variable domain, its missing parts supplied by reference TRBV9 and TRBJ1-1, is DSGVTQTPKHLITATGQRVTLRCSPRSGDLSVYWYQQSLDQGLQFLIQYYNGEERAKGNILERFSAQQFPDLHSELNLSSLELGDSALYFCASSDTPTGNTEAFFGQGTRLTVV.

This rearrangement joins TRBV7-3 to TRBJ2-1; 8 bases are shared with TRBD1. Per germline, CDR1 SGHTA and CDR2 FQGTGA. The CDR3 runs 19 residues. V trimming: 2 bases; J trimming: 5 bases; junction bases outside the gene matches: 17. The CDR3 loop is CASSLRGDSRDRLDNEQFF. CDR3 nucleotides: TGTGCCAGCAGCTTACGAGGAGATTCCCGGGACAGGCTAGACAATGAGCAGTTCTTC.

This clone has only one observation. CDR3 nucleotides: TGTGCCAGCAGCCAAGGAGGGACAGATTCCTACGAGCAGTACTTC. Its translation is CASSQGGTDSYEQYF. The gene calls are TRBV3-1 (or the pseudogene TRBV3-2) and TRBJ2-7; 7 nucleotides align to TRBD1. In germline, CDR1 is LGHDT, CDR2 YNNKEL (reference sequence). The V segment lost 1 base and the J segment 1 base; nucleotides outside the gene matches: 4. The CDR3 contains 15 residues.

This chain links TRBV3-1 (or the pseudogene TRBV3-2) with TRBJ2-1; 8 bases match TRBD2. The CDR3 totals 15 residues. V shed 3 bases and J 7 bases; nucleotides not matched to a gene: 8. The germline gives CDR1 LGHDT, CDR2 YNNKEL (reference sequence). The chain's CDR3 is CASSQAGLDVNEQFF. In nucleotides, the CDR3 is TGTGCCAGCAGCCAGGCGGGACTAGATGTAAATGAGCAGTTCTTC.

The chain employs TRBV5-1 and TRBJ1-5; D possibly corresponds to TRBD1 (6 bases). The ends were cut back, 2 bases at V and 5 bases at J, with 8 bases in the middle. Germline V gene data show CDR1 as SGHRS and CDR2 as YFSETQ. The CDR3 runs 13 residues. The DNA of the CDR3 is TGCGCCAGCAGCTTAAAGGGGGATCAGCCCCAGCATTTT. Translating it yields CASSLKGDQPQHF.

The V gene is TRBV29-1, the J gene TRBJ1-2; D is undetermined. Germline-derived CDR1 and CDR2 are SQVTM and ANQGSEA. The V end lost 4 bases, the J end lost 1 base, and 7 bases lay between the germline ends. The CDR3 runs 12 residues. In DNA, the CDR3 is TGCAGCGTTGTGTACAGTAACTATGGCTACACCTTC. Encoded protein: CSVVYSNYGYTF.

This chain joins TRBV7-6 and TRBJ2-7; weak D call: TRBD1 (6 bases). The CDR3 runs to 12 residues. Per germline, CDR1 SGHVS and CDR2 FNYEAQ. V was pared by 5 bases and J by 3 bases, with 8 bases between. The CDR3 protein is CASSVDSYEQYF. DNA of the CDR3: TGTGCCAGCAGCGTGGACAGCTACGAGCAGTACTTC.

This clone was counted a single time. The chain carries TRBV12-3 or TRBV12-4 and TRBJ1-2, with D hard to call. The V gene lost 8 bases and the J gene lost 4 bases, with 14 bases spanning the gap. The CDR3 is made up of 13 amino acids. Here the CDR3 DNA reads TGTGCCAGCGCAACAGCCCCCTCCTATGGCTACACCTTC. It specifies CASATAPSYGYTF.

This sequence joins TRBV4-1 and TRBJ1-1; D is ambiguous. V gave up 3 bases and J gave up 3 bases, with 20 bases separating them. This CDR3 contains 17 residues. Looked up from germline, CDR1 is MGHRA and CDR2 is YSYEKL. CDR3 sequence reads: CASSHANPGRADTEAFF. The CDR3 region has the DNA TGCGCCAGCAGCCATGCAAACCCGGGTCGTGCCGACACTGAAGCTTTCTTT.